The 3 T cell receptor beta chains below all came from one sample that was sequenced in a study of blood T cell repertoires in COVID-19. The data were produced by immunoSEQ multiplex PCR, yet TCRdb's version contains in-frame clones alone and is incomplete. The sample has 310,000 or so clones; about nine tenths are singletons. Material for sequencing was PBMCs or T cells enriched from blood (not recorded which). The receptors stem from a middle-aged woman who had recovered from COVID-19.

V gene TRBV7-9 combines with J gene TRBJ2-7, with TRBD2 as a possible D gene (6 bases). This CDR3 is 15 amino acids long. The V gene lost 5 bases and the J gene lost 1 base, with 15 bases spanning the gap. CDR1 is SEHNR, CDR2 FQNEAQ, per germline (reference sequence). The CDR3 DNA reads TGTGCCAGCAGCCTGTGGGGCGGGGCTTCCTACGAGCAGTACTTC. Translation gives CASSLWGGASYEQYF.

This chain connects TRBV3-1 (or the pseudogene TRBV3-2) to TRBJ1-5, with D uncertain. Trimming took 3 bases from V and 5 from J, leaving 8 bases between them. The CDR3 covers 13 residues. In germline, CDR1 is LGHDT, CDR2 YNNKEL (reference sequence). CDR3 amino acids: CASSHGSDQPQHF. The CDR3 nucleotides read TGTGCCAGCAGCCATGGGAGCGATCAGCCCCAGCATTTT.

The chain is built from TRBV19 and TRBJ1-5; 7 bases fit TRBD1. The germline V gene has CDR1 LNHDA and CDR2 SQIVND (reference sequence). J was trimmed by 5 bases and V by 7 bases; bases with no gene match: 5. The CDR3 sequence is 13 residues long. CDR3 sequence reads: CASNPGQYQPQHF. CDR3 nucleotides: TGTGCCAGTAACCCGGGACAGTATCAGCCCCAGCATTTT.